The clone carrying this T cell receptor (beta chain) occurred a few times. The antigen remains undetermined. Germline V gene lookup returns CDR1 KGHSH and CDR2 LQKENI. The CDR3 contains 13 residues. V was pared by 6 bases and J by 5 bases, with 13 bases between. TCRdb independently ran MiXCR on the reads; one entry per CDR3 protein. The sample lists hundreds of thousands of distinct CDR3 sequences; roughly 43% were seen once. The data belong to a study of T cell repertoires in cytomegalovirus infection. Study information: Public TCR beta signatures indicated both CMV infection and matching HLA type.

Broader study findings: HLA-C-restricted CMV clonotypes gave the most frequent clonotype in two of eight donors. Carriers of CMV and the relevant HLA type were discriminated by public TCR beta frequency.

The chain recombines TRBV18 with TRBJ1-1; D is unresolved. Sequenced material: cultured PBMCs, taken from culture after CMV antigen stimulation. This receptor was identified in a human donor in good health (CMV status not recorded). Some clones in this sample may be carry-over from other donors' samples. The CDR3 sequence is CASSVAGWTEAFF. The CDR3 DNA follows: TGTGCCAGCTCCGTGGCGGGGTGGACTGAAGCTTTCTTT.